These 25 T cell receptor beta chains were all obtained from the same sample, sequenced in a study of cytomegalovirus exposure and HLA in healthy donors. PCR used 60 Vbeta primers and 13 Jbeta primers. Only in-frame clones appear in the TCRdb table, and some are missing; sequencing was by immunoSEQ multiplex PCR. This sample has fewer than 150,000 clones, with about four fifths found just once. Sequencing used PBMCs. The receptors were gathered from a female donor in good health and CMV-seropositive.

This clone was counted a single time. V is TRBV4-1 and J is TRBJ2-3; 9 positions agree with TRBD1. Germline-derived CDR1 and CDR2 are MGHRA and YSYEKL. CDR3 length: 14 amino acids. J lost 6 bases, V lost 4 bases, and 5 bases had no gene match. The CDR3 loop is CASSRDRDLDTQYF. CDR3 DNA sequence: TGCGCCAGCAGCCGGGACAGGGATTTGGATACGCAGTATTTT.

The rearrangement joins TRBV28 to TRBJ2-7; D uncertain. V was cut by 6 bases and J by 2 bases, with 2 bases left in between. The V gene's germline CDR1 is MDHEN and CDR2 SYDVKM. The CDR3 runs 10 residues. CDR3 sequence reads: CASSTYEQYF. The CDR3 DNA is TGTGCCAGCAGCACCTACGAGCAGTACTTC.

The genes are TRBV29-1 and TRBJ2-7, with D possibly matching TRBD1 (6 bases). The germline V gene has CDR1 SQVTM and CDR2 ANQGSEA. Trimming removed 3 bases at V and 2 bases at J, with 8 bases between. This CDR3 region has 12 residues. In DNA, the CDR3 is TGCAGCGTTGACCAGGGGCCCTACGAGCAGTACTTC. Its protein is CSVDQGPYEQYF.

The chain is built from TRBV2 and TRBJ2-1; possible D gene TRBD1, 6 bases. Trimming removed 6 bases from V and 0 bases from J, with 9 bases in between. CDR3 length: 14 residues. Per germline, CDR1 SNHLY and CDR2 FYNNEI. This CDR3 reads CASRDRYSYNEQFF. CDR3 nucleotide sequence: TGTGCCAGCAGAGACAGGTACTCCTACAATGAGCAGTTCTTC.

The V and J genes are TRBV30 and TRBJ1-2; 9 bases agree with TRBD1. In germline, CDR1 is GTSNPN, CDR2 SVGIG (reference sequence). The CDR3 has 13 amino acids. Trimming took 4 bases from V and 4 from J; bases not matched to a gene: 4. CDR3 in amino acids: CAWKTTGGYGYTF. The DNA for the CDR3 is TGTGCCTGGAAAACGACAGGGGGCTATGGCTACACCTTC.

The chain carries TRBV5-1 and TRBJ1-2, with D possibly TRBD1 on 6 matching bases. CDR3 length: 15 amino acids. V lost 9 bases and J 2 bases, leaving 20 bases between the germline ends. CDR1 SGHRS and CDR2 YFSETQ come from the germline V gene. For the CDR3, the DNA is TGCGCCACAAGAGAACAGGGAGGGACCAACTATGGCTACACCTTC. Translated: CATREQGGTNYGYTF. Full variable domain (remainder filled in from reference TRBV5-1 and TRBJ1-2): KAGVTQTPRYLIKTRGQQVTLSCSPISGHRSVSWYQQTPGQGLQFLFEYFSETQRNKGNFPGRFSGRQFSNSRSEMNVSTLELGDSALYLCATREQGGTNYGYTFGSGTRLTVV.

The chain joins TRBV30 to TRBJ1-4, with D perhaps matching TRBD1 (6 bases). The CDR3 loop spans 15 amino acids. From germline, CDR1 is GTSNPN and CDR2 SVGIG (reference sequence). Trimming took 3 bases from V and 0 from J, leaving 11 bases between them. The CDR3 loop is CAWRSGGATNEKLFF. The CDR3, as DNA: TGTGCCTGGAGATCGGGGGGCGCAACTAATGAAAAACTGTTTTTT.

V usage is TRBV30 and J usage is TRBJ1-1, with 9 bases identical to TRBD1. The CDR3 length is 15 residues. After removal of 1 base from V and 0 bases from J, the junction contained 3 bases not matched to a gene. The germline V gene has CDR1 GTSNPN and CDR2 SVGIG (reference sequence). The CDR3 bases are TGTGCCTGGAGTGGGACAGGGGTTTTGAACACTGAAGCTTTCTTT. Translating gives CAWSGTGVLNTEAFF.

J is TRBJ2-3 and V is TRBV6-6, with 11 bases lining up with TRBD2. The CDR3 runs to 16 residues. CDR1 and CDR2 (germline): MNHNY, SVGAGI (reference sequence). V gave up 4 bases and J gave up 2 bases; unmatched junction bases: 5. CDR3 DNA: TGTGCCAGCAGTTGGGGGACTAGCGGAGACACAGATACGCAGTATTTT. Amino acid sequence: CASSWGTSGDTDTQYF.

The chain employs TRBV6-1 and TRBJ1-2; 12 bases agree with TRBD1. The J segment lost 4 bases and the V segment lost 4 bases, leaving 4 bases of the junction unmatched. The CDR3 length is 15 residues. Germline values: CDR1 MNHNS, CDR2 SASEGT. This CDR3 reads CASSGGTGGSYGYTF. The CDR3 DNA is TGTGCCAGCAGTGGCGGGACAGGGGGCTCCTATGGCTACACCTTC.

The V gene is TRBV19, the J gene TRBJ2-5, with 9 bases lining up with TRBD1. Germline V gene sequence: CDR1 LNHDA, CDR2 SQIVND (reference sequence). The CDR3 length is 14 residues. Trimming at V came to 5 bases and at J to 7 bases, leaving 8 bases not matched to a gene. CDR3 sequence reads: CASSLQGAEWTQYF. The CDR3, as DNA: TGTGCCAGTAGTCTACAGGGGGCTGAGTGGACCCAGTACTTC.

CDR3 DNA: TGTGCCAGCAGCTTGGCGACAGGGGGGCCTGAAGCTTTCTTT. Translated, it gives CASSLATGGPEAFF. The genes are TRBV5-6 and TRBJ1-1; 9 positions agree with TRBD1. The CDR3 extends over 14 amino acids. Trimming at V came to 0 bases and at J to 6 bases, leaving 3 bases not matched to a gene. Germline V gene data show CDR1 as SGHDT and CDR2 as YYEEEE.

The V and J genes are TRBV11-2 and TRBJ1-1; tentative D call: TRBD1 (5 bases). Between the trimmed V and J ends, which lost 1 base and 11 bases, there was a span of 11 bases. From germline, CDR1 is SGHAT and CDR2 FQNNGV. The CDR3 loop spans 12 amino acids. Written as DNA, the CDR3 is TGTGCCAGCAGCTTAGTGGCGGGGCAGGCTTTCTTT. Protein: CASSLVAGQAFF.

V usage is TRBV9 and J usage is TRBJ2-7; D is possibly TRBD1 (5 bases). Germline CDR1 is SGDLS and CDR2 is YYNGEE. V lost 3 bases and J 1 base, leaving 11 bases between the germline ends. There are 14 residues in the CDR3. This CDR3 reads CASSAGMGSYEQYF. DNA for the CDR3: TGTGCCAGCAGCGCAGGGATGGGTTCCTACGAGCAGTACTTC.

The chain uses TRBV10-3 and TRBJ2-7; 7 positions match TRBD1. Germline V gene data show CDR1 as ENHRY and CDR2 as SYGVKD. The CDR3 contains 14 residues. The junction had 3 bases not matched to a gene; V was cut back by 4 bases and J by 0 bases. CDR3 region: CAISGQGSSYEQYF. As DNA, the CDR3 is TGTGCCATCAGTGGACAGGGAAGCTCCTACGAGCAGTACTTC.

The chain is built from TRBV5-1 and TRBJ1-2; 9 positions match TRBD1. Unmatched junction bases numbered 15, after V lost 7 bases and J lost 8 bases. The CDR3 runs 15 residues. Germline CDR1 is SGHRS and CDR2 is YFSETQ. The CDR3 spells CASRDRVPEPGGYTF. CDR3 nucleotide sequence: TGCGCCAGCCGGGACAGGGTGCCCGAACCGGGGGGCTACACCTTC.

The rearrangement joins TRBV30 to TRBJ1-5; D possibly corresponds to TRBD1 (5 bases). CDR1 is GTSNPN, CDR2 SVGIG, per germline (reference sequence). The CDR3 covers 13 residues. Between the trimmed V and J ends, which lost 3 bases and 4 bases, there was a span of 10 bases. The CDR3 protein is CAWSVGGNQPQHF. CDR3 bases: TGTGCCTGGAGCGTGGGGGGGAATCAGCCCCAGCATTTT.

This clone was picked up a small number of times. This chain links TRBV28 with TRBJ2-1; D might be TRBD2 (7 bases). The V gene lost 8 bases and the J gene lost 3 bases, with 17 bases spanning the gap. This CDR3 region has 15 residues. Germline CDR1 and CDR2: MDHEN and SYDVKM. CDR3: CASFKGGGFYNEQFF. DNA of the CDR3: TGTGCCAGCTTTAAGGGGGGGGGCTTCTACAATGAGCAGTTCTTC.

In nucleotides, the CDR3 is TGTGCCAGCACCGGGACAGGGGGCTACGAGCAGTACTTC. Its translation is CASTGTGGYEQYF. The gene calls are TRBV27 and TRBJ2-7; the match to TRBD1 covers 11 bases. V trimming: 7 bases; J trimming: 3 bases; junction bases outside the gene matches: 2. The germline V gene has CDR1 MNHEY and CDR2 SMNVEV (reference sequence). CDR3 size: 13 residues.

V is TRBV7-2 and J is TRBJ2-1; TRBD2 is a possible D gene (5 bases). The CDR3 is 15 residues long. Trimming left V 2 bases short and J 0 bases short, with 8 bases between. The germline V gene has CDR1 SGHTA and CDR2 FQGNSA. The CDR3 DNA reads TGTGCCAGCAGCTTAACGGGGAGCTCCTACAATGAGCAGTTCTTC. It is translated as CASSLTGSSYNEQFF.

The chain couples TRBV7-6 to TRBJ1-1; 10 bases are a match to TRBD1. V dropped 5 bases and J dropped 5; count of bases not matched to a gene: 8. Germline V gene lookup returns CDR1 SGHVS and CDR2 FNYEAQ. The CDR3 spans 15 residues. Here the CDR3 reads CASSPRWDRGTEAFF. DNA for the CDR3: TGTGCCAGCAGCCCTAGGTGGGACAGGGGTACTGAAGCTTTCTTT.

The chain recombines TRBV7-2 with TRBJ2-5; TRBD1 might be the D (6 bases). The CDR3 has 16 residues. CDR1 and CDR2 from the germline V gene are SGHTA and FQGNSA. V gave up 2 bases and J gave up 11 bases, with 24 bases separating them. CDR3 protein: CASSLSGWGPGQSQYF. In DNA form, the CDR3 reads TGTGCCAGCAGCTTATCCGGCTGGGGACCGGGACAATCTCAGTACTTC.

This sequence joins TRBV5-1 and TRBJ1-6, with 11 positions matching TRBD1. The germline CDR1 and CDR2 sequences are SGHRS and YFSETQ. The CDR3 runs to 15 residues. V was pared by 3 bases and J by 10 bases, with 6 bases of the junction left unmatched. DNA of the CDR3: TGCGCCAGCAGCTCCGGACAGGGGGCCAGATCACCCCTCCACTTT. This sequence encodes CASSSGQGARSPLHF. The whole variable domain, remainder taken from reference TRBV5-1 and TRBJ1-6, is KAGVTQTPRYLIKTRGQQVTLSCSPISGHRSVSWYQQTPGQGLQFLFEYFSETQRNKGNFPGRFSGRQFSNSRSEMNVSTLELGDSALYLCASSSGQGARSPLHFGNGTRLTVT.

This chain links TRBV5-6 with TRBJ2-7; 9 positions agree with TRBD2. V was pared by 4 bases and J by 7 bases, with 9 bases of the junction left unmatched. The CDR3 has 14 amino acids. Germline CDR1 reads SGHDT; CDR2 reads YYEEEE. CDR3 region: CASSPLGLAGEQYF. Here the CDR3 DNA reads TGTGCCAGCAGCCCACTGGGGCTAGCGGGGGAGCAGTACTTC.

CDR3 in DNA: TGCGCCAGCGGCCCGGGACTGGGGATTTACAATGAGCAGTTCTTC. Its protein product is CASGPGLGIYNEQFF. The chain joins TRBV5-1 to TRBJ2-1; maybe TRBD2 (6 bases). The CDR3 spans 15 residues. CDR1 is SGHRS, CDR2 YFSETQ, per germline. The germline V and J ends were trimmed by 7 bases and 4 bases, with 18 bases remaining between them.